This record looks at one T cell receptor (beta chain) sequence and its context. The data originate from a study of blood T cell repertoires in COVID-19. V dropped 0 bases and J dropped 9; count of bases not matched to a gene: 3. Germline CDR1 is SGHRS and CDR2 is YFSETQ. This CDR3 has 14 residues. Measured with immunoSEQ multiplex PCR; TCRdb has only the in-frame clones, and not every one. This table holds roughly 69,000 clones, approximately 84% found once. This chain joins TRBV5-1 and TRBJ2-2; TRBD1 matches 9 bases. This clonotype was obtained from a man in his fifties with COVID-19, enrolled during active disease. Sequenced: peripheral blood. The CDR3 sequence: CASSLVQGARELFF. The CDR3 coding sequence is TGCGCCAGCAGCTTGGTACAGGGGGCCCGGGAGCTGTTTTTT.